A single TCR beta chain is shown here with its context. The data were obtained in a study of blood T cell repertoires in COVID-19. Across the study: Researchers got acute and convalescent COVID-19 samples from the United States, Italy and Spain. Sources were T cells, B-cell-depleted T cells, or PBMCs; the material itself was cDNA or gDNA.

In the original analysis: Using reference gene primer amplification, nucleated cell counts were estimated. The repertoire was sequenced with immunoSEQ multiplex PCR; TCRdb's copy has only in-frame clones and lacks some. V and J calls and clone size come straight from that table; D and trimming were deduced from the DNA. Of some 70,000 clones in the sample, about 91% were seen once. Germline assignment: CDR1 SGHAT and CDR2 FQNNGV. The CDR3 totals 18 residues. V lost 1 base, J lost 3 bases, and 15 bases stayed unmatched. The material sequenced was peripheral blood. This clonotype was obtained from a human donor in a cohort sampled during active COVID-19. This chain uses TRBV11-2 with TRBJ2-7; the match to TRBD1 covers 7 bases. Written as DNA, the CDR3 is TGTGCCAGCAGCTTAGGATATCCGGAGACAGGGAAGGACTACGAGCAGTACTTC. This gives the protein CASSLGYPETGKDYEQYF. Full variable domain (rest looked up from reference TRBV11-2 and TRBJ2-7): EAGVAQSPRYKIIEKRQSVAFWCNPISGHATLYWYQQILGQGPKLLIQFQNNGVVDDSQLPKDRFSAERLKGVDSTLKIQPAKLEDSAVYLCASSLGYPETGKDYEQYFGPGTRLTVT.